These 29 T cell receptor beta chains came from one sample sequenced in a study of T-cell reconstitution after alpha-beta-depleted transplantation in children (dated by TCRdb to 2016 to 2018). The receptor library was made with PCR. TCRdb names Illumina HiSeq 2500 as the instrument used. TCR library preparation used molecular barcoding, with unique molecular identifiers applied to normalize quantification of the TCRbeta repertoire. Using fastp trimming at Q25 and MiXCR clonotype assembly, TCRdb reanalyzed the public sequencing data and kept in-frame beta chains. Every entry covers one CDR3 protein and lists the most common genes and DNA from its rows. For this sample there are 90,000 to 130,000 distinct CDR3 sequences; 10% appear just once. Together, the top ten hold approximately 8% of the sample. Sequencing was performed on PBMCs from the stem cell graft donor, taken from the stem cell graft. The receptors stem from a human donor who donated a stem cell graft to a child with acute lymphoblastic leukemia.

Regarding this clonotype: A single base separates this from a much larger clone, so it may be a read error. V gene TRBV7-7 combines with J gene TRBJ2-1; TRBD2 matches 9 bases. CDR1 is SSHAT, CDR2 FNYEAQ, per germline (reference sequence). The CDR3 is 15 amino acids. Here the CDR3 reads CASRHSGSAGDEQFF. DNA of the CDR3: TGTGCTAGCAGACATAGCGGGAGCGCTGGCGATGAGCAGTTCTTC.

This clonotype has ten or more counts. For the CDR3, the DNA is TGTGCCAGCACCGGACAGAACGAGCAGTACTTC. Residues: CASTGQNEQYF. The rearrangement uses TRBV6-2 or TRBV6-3 and TRBJ2-7, with D tentatively TRBD1 (6 bases). V lost 7 bases and J 5 bases, leaving 9 bases between the germline ends. Per germline, CDR1 MNHEY and CDR2 SVGEGT. The length of the CDR3 is 11 residues.

In this sample, this clonotype turned up many times. V and J are TRBV5-1 and TRBJ2-1; D unclear. From germline, CDR1 is SGHRS and CDR2 YFSETQ. The CDR3 has 15 amino acids. V lost 0 bases to trimming and J lost 2 bases, with 9 bases between them. CDR3: CASSLDGNPYNEQFF. CDR3 DNA sequence: TGCGCCAGCAGCTTGGATGGGAACCCCTACAATGAGCAGTTCTTC.

The table lists this clonotype with many counts. This rearrangement joins TRBV20-1 to TRBJ2-5; TRBD2 matches 7 bases. The CDR3 is made up of 14 amino acids. J lost 1 base, V lost 4 bases, and 6 bases had no gene match. CDR1 is DFQATT, CDR2 SNEGSKA, per germline (reference sequence). The CDR3 region has the DNA TGCAGTGCTACGGGGGAGGGAGCCCAAGAGACCCAGTACTTC. The encoded protein is CSATGEGAQETQYF.

This clonotype was seen at least ten times. The rearrangement links TRBV20-1 to TRBJ2-7; perhaps TRBD1 as D (5 bases). Between the trimmed V and J ends, which lost 3 bases and 2 bases, there was a span of 8 bases. The CDR3 runs to 12 residues. Germline CDR1 and CDR2: DFQATT and SNEGSKA (reference sequence). DNA for the CDR3: TGCAGTGCTAGTGACAGAACCTACGAGCAGTACTTC. This sequence encodes CSASDRTYEQYF.

This clonotype was observed at least ten times. The chain has TRBV4-1 and TRBJ1-1; no firm D call. The CDR3 covers 15 residues. V shed 1 base and J shed 7 bases, with 16 bases lying between them. Looked up from germline, CDR1 is MGHRA and CDR2 is YSYEKL. The CDR3 loop reads CASSQAGGKNREAFF. CDR3 DNA sequence: TGCGCCAGCAGCCAAGCCGGAGGGAAGAACCGTGAAGCTTTCTTT.

This clonotype showed up many times. The CDR3 sequence is CASSPGGDIAKNIQYF. As DNA, the CDR3 is TGTGCCAGCAGCCCGGGCGGGGACATAGCCAAAAACATTCAGTACTTC. The J gene is TRBJ2-4, the V gene TRBV5-5; D may match TRBD1 or TRBD2 (6 bases each). V gave up 4 bases and J gave up 0 bases, with 14 bases separating them. The germline V gene has CDR1 SGHKS and CDR2 YYEKEE (reference sequence). The CDR3 runs 16 residues.

This clonotype was picked up many times. The chain recombines TRBV20-1 with TRBJ1-2; tentatively, D is TRBD1 (6 bases). This CDR3 is built from 13 residues. V shed 6 bases and J shed 2 bases, with 13 bases lying between them. CDR1 and CDR2 from the germline V gene are DFQATT and SNEGSKA (reference sequence). CDR3 bases: TGCAGTGCAACCTTTAGGGGGAACTATGGCTACACCTTC. It encodes CSATFRGNYGYTF.

This clonotype was detected ten times or more. This chain links TRBV5-8 with TRBJ2-3, with D maybe TRBD1 (6 bases). Germline values: CDR1 SGHTS, CDR2 YDEGEE. Trimming removed 2 bases from V and 1 base from J, with 11 bases in between. This CDR3 region has 15 residues. CDR3 coding DNA: TGTGCCAGCAGCTTAGGGCAGGGGCGCACAGATACGCAGTATTTT. Translation gives CASSLGQGRTDTQYF.

V and J are TRBV28 and TRBJ2-5, with TRBD1 matching over 7 bases. V shed 2 bases, J shed 5 bases, and the junction held 23 bases outside the gene matches. Germline CDR1 and CDR2: MDHEN and SYDVKM. The CDR3 runs 20 residues. DNA for the CDR3: TGTGCCAGCAGTTTAAGTGGGGCCAGACAGGGTCCGACAAGGGAGGAGACCCAGTACTTC. Protein sequence: CASSLSGARQGPTREETQYF.

A word on this clonotype: Being one base from a much bigger clone, this may be a read error. The chain couples TRBV14 to TRBJ2-4; 9 positions agree with TRBD2. The CDR3 has 16 residues. CDR1 and CDR2 (germline): SGHDN, FVKESK. The CDR3 sequence: CASSQVIAGAKNSQYF. The DNA for the CDR3 is TGTGCCAGCAGCCAAGTGATAGCGGGAGCCAAAAACAGTCAGTACTTC.

This clonotype has at least ten counts. This chain uses TRBV3-1 with TRBJ2-3; a possible D gene is TRBD1 (5 bases). The CDR3 covers 12 residues. Germline CDR1 reads LGHDT; CDR2 reads YNNKEL (reference sequence). V dropped 4 bases and J dropped 8 bases, with 10 bases sitting between them. DNA of the CDR3: TGTGCCAGCAGCCCCTCCCAGGGTACGCAGTATTTT. Translation gives CASSPSQGTQYF.

This clonotype occurred many times. The chain carries TRBV6-5 and TRBJ1-2; D might be TRBD1 (5 bases). Between the trimmed V and J ends, which lost 0 bases and 2 bases, there was a span of 7 bases. There are 14 residues in the CDR3. The germline V gene has CDR1 MNHEY and CDR2 SVGAGI. The CDR3 protein is CASSYSDTNYGYTF. The CDR3 DNA reads TGTGCCAGCAGTTACTCGGACACCAACTATGGCTACACCTTC.

This clonotype came up many times. This sequence joins TRBV30 and TRBJ1-5, with unresolved D. The germline gives CDR1 GTSNPN, CDR2 SVGIG (reference sequence). This CDR3 is 15 amino acids long. V lost 2 bases to trimming and J lost 0 bases, with 11 bases between them. The CDR3 DNA is TGTGCCTGGAGTAGTGCGGGAGATAGCAATCAGCCCCAGCATTTT. Encoded protein: CAWSSAGDSNQPQHF.

This clonotype was seen at least ten times. The genes are TRBV20-1 and TRBJ2-3; a weak D match, TRBD1 (5 bases). The length of the CDR3 is 13 residues. The germline V gene encodes CDR1 DFQATT and CDR2 SNEGSKA (reference sequence). Trimming took 6 bases from V and 6 from J, leaving 16 bases between them. CDR3 protein: CSAVLGAQDTQYF. The CDR3 region has the DNA TGCAGTGCCGTCCTTGGGGCCCAGGATACGCAGTATTTT.

In this sample, this clonotype turned up many times. The V and J genes are TRBV28 and TRBJ2-1; tentatively, D is TRBD2 (5 bases). CDR1 and CDR2 from the germline V gene are MDHEN and SYDVKM. V was shortened by 5 bases and J by 0 bases, with 23 bases between the two germline ends. The CDR3 covers 19 residues. The DNA for the CDR3 is TGTGCCAGCAGTCTACCCTTTTTCCTCCGGGGTCGCTCCTACAATGAGCAGTTCTTC. Translating it yields CASSLPFFLRGRSYNEQFF.

This clonotype appeared many times. The V and J genes are TRBV6-2 or TRBV6-3 and TRBJ2-3, with 9 bases fitting TRBD1. Trimming at V came to 2 bases and at J to 1 base, leaving 19 bases not matched to a gene. The CDR3 contains 21 residues. Germline-derived CDR1 and CDR2 are MNHEY and SVGEGT. In DNA, the CDR3 is TGTGCCAGCAGTTACGTTTTACCGCCGGACAGGGGAAGGGGAGGCACAGATACGCAGTATTTT. This translates into CASSYVLPPDRGRGGTDTQYF.

This clonotype appeared many times. The rearrangement links TRBV20-1 to TRBJ2-4; 14 nucleotides line up with TRBD2. There are 15 residues in the CDR3. Germline lookup yields CDR1 DFQATT and CDR2 SNEGSKA (reference sequence). The trim removed 6 bases at V and 3 bases at J, leaving 4 bases unmatched. The CDR3 DNA reads TGCAGTGCGGGACTAGCGGGAGTTAACAAAAACATTCAGTACTTC. It is translated as CSAGLAGVNKNIQYF.

This clonotype was seen ten or more times. The V gene is TRBV20-1, the J gene TRBJ1-1; D possibly corresponds to TRBD1 (5 bases). Germline V gene lookup returns CDR1 DFQATT and CDR2 SNEGSKA (reference sequence). The CDR3 sequence is 13 residues long. Trimming pared 4 bases from V and 8 bases from J, leaving 17 bases between. The DNA for the CDR3 is TGCAGTGCTACCCTAACAGGTACAGCGGAAGCTTTCTTT. This sequence encodes CSATLTGTAEAFF.

This clonotype was found many times. The J gene is TRBJ2-1, the V gene TRBV4-3; 7 bases are a match to TRBD2. Germline V gene lookup returns CDR1 LGHNA and CDR2 YSLEER. This CDR3 is 18 amino acids long. V lost 0 bases and J lost 0; bases outside the gene matches: 8. Here the CDR3 reads CASSQDGMSGTSYNEQFF. The CDR3 bases are TGCGCCAGCAGCCAAGATGGCATGAGCGGGACCTCCTACAATGAGCAGTTCTTC.

This clonotype showed up many times. The chain is built from TRBV9 and TRBJ1-6; a weak D match, TRBD1 (6 bases). The CDR3 covers 15 residues. With 6 bases removed from V and 3 bases from J, the gap between germline ends came to 13 bases. The germline CDR1 and CDR2 sequences are SGDLS and YYNGEE. The CDR3 sequence: CASTDGQNYNSPLHF. The CDR3 DNA sequence: TGTGCCAGCACCGACGGACAGAACTATAATTCACCCCTCCACTTT.

The V and J genes are TRBV20-1 and TRBJ1-1, with a possible D match to TRBD1 (5 bases). V gave up 0 bases and J gave up 3 bases, with 11 bases separating them. Germline CDR1 DFQATT, CDR2 SNEGSKA (reference sequence). CDR3 length: 14 amino acids. The CDR3 nucleotides read TGCAGTGCTAGAGAGGCTCGGGGGGACACTGAAGCTTTCTTT. Protein sequence: CSAREARGDTEAFF.

This clonotype was recorded many times. The V and J genes are TRBV7-9 and TRBJ2-5, with 10 positions matching TRBD2. The CDR3 is 16 amino acids. Per the germline V gene, CDR1 is SEHNR and CDR2 is FQNEAQ (reference sequence). The V and J ends lost 5 bases and 1 base, in that order; junction bases with no gene match: 7. CDR3 amino acids: CASSPRTSGIQETQYF. The CDR3 DNA reads TGTGCCAGCAGCCCCCGGACTAGCGGAATCCAAGAGACCCAGTACTTC.

In the case of this clonotype: Being one base from a much bigger clone, this may be a read error. The chain employs TRBV20-1 and TRBJ2-3; possible D gene TRBD1, 6 bases. The length of the CDR3 is 11 residues. CDR1 and CDR2 (germline): DFQATT, SNEGSKA (reference sequence). V dropped 0 bases and J dropped 10 bases, with 8 bases sitting between them. For the CDR3, the DNA is TGCAGTGCTAGAGATGGGGGCCCGCAGTATTTT. Encoded protein: CSARDGGPQYF.

This clonotype appeared many times. The CDR3: CASSQEGGFGYGYTF. In DNA form, the CDR3 reads TGCGCCAGCAGCCAAGAGGGGGGGTTTGGCTATGGCTACACCTTC. V gene TRBV4-1 combines with J gene TRBJ1-2, with a possible D match to TRBD1 (5 bases). V was pared by 0 bases and J by 4 bases, with 12 bases between. Germline lookup yields CDR1 MGHRA and CDR2 YSYEKL. The CDR3 has 15 residues.

This clonotype was recorded many times. This chain links TRBV10-3 with TRBJ2-3, with D tentatively TRBD2 (6 bases). CDR1 is ENHRY and CDR2 is SYGVKD in the germline V gene. V was pared by 6 bases and J by 2 bases, with 9 bases between. The length of the CDR3 is 13 residues. The CDR3 loop is CAISGGNTDTQYF. CDR3 DNA sequence: TGTGCCATCAGCGGCGGGAACACAGATACGCAGTATTTT.

This chain joins TRBV3-1 and TRBJ2-2, with 7 nucleotides matching TRBD2. Germline loops: CDR1 LGHDT, CDR2 YNNKEL (reference sequence). The CDR3 contains 19 residues. V lost 11 bases to trimming and J lost 5 bases; unmatched junction nucleotides: 26. The CDR3 region has the DNA TGTGCCTTCTCCTCCGGACTAGGATCCTTCCCGACATCAACCGGGGAGCTGTTTTTT. This sequence encodes CAFSSGLGSFPTSTGELFF.

This clonotype was recorded many times. The V and J genes are TRBV7-2 and TRBJ2-5; 14 bases align to TRBD2. The CDR3 is 17 amino acids. J lost 5 bases, V lost 4 bases, and 9 bases had no gene match. Germline V gene data show CDR1 as SGHTA and CDR2 as FQGNSA. The CDR3: CASSSGLAGGRGETQYF. The DNA of the CDR3 is TGTGCCAGCAGCTCCGGACTAGCGGGGGGCCGGGGGGAGACCCAGTACTTC. The whole variable domain, remainder taken from reference TRBV7-2 and TRBJ2-5, is GAGVSQSPSNKVTEKGKDVELRCDPISGHTALYWYRQSLGQGLEFLIYFQGNSAPDKSGLPSDRFSAERTGGSVSTLTIQRTQQEDSAVYLCASSSGLAGGRGETQYFGPGTRLLVL.

This clonotype has ten or more counts. This chain links TRBV20-1 with TRBJ1-2; D call uncertain. The CDR3 totals 15 residues. With 8 bases removed from V and 0 bases from J, the gap between germline ends came to 19 bases. The germline gives CDR1 DFQATT, CDR2 SNEGSKA (reference sequence). CDR3 protein: CSTSRWTGPNYGYTF. For the CDR3, the DNA is TGCAGTACATCACGGTGGACTGGTCCTAACTATGGCTACACCTTC.